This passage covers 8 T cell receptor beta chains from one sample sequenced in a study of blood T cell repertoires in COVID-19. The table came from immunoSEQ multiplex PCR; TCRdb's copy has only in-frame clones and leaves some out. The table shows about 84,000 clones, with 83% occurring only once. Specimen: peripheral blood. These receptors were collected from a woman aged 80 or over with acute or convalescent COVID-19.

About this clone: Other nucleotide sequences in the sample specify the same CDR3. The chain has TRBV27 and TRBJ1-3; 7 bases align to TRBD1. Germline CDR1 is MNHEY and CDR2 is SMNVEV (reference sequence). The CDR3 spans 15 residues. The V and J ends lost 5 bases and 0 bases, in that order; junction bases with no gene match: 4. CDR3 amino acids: CASSPTGASGNTIYF. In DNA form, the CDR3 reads TGTGCCAGCAGTCCAACAGGGGCCTCTGGAAACACCATATATTTT.

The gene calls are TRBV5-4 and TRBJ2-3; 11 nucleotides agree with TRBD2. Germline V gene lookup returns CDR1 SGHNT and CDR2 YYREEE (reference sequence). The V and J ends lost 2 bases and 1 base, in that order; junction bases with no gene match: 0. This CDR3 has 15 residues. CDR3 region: CASSLLAGGTDTQYF. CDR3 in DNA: TGTGCCAGCAGCTTACTAGCGGGGGGCACAGATACGCAGTATTTT.

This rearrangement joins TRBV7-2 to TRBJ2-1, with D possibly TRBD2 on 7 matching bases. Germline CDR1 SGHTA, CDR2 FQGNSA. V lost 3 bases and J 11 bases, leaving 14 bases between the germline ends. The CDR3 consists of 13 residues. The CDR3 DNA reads TGTGCCAGCAGCTTTTCTCTGCGGGGGCAGCAGTTCTTC. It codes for CASSFSLRGQQFF.

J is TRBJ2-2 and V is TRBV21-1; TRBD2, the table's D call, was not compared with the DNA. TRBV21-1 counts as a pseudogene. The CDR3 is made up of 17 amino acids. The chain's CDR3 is CASSRRSVLAATGELFF. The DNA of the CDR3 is TGTGCCAGCAGCAGGCGATCGGTGCTAGCGGCCACCGGGGAGCTGTTTTTT.

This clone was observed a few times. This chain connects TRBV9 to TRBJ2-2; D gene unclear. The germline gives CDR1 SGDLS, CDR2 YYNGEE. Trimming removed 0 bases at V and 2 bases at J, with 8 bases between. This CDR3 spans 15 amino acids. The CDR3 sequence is CASSVGLTNTGELFF. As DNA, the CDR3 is TGTGCCAGCAGCGTAGGGCTTACAAACACCGGGGAGCTGTTTTTT.

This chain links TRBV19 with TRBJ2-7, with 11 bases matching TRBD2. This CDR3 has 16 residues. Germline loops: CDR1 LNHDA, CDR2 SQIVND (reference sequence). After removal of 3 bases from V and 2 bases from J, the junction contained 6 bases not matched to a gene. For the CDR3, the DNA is TGTGCCAGTAGTATTTCACTAGCGGGAGACCCCTACGAGCAGTACTTC. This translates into CASSISLAGDPYEQYF. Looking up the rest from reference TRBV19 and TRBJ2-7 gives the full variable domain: DGGITQSPKYLFRKEGQNVTLSCEQNLNHDAMYWYRQDPGQGLRLIYYSQIVNDFQKGDIAEGYSVSREKKESFPLTVTSAQKNPTAFYLCASSISLAGDPYEQYFGPGTRLTVT.

The DNA for the CDR3 is TGTGCCAGCAGCCAAGATGACCCAGGGGCGCAGTATTTT. This gives the protein CASSQDDPGAQYF. The rearrangement links TRBV3-1 (or the pseudogene TRBV3-2) to TRBJ2-3; perhaps TRBD1 as D (6 bases). CDR1 and CDR2 (germline): LGHDT, YNNKEL (reference sequence). The CDR3 has 13 residues. Trimming stripped 0 bases from V and 10 bases from J, with 11 bases between.

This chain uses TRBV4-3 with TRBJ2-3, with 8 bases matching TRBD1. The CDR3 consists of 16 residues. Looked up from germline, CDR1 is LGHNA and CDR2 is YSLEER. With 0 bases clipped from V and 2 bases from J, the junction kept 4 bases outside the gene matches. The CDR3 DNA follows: TGCGCCAGCAGCCAAGAGACAGGGGCGAACACAGATACGCAGTATTTT. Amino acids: CASSQETGANTDTQYF.